The sample holds a few counts of the clone carrying this T cell receptor beta chain. As yet, its antigen is unknown. Sequencing was performed with immunoSEQ multiplex PCR; in TCRdb, only in-frame clones are kept and a portion is missing. This sample has approximately 12,000 clones, with 69% found just once. CDR3 length: 14 residues. Germline V CDR1 and CDR2: PRHDT, FYEKMQ (reference sequence). V shed 5 bases, J shed 5 bases, and the junction held 9 bases outside the gene matches. The source of the sample is a study of OX40 agonist ivuxolimab in advanced cancers. Notes on the study in general: Nonresponders, in some cases, also had low normalized T-cell clonal expansion.

Systemic immunosuppression or a history of autoimmune disease excluded patients. V usage is TRBV13 and J usage is TRBJ2-7; 7 bases map to TRBD1. The sample in question was CD4+ or CD8+ T cells sorted from blood, obtained in a trial of the OX40 agonist ivuxolimab. This TCR was sampled from an adult with an advanced solid tumor such as melanoma, head and neck, liver or kidney cancer. CDR3 sequence: CASSPETGKHEQYF. DNA for the CDR3: TGTGCCAGCAGCCCCGAGACAGGGAAACACGAGCAGTACTTC.